The 27 T cell receptor beta chains given below trace back to one sample, sequenced in a study of PD-1 blockade in classical Hodgkin lymphoma. Only in-frame clones appear in the TCRdb table, and some are missing; sequencing was by immunoSEQ multiplex PCR. The sample lists around 30,000 clones, around 88% occurring once. The sample's time point: newly diagnosed, previously untreated cHL patient sample. Isolation of CD4+ T cells from thawed PBMCs was performed by magnetic negative selection. The sequencing input was CD4+ T cells from blood. The source of these receptors is a human donor with classical Hodgkin lymphoma.

J is TRBJ2-7 and V is TRBV6-1; D remains ambiguous. The CDR3 is 15 residues long. The ends were cut back, 7 bases at V and 2 bases at J, with 18 bases in the middle. The germline V gene has CDR1 MNHNS and CDR2 SASEGT. The CDR3 sequence is CASMRQLGSAYEQYF. The CDR3 DNA reads as TGTGCCAGCATGAGGCAGTTGGGCTCGGCCTACGAGCAGTACTTC.

The chain recombines TRBV2 with TRBJ2-7; D tentatively reads TRBD1 or TRBD2 (5 bases each). In germline, CDR1 is SNHLY, CDR2 FYNNEI. With 2 bases removed from V and 0 bases from J, the gap between germline ends came to 11 bases. The CDR3 is 15 amino acids. Here the CDR3 DNA reads TGTGCCAGCAGTGAAAGAGGGGATAGCTCCTACGAGCAGTACTTC. This translates into CASSERGDSSYEQYF. Using reference TRBV2 and TRBJ2-7 for the parts outside the CDR3, the full variable domain is EPEVTQTPSHQVTQMGQEVILRCVPISNHLYFYWYRQILGQKVEFLVSFYNNEISEKSEIFDDQFSVERPDGSNFTLKIRSTKLEDSAMYFCASSERGDSSYEQYFGPGTRLTVT.

This rearrangement joins TRBV28 to TRBJ2-3; TRBD1 is a possible D gene (5 bases). The CDR3 has 15 residues. V lost 11 bases, J lost 0 bases, and 18 bases lay in between. CDR1 and CDR2 (germline): MDHEN, SYDVKM. CDR3 amino acids: CASGSLLYSTDTQYF. The CDR3 region has the DNA TGTGCCTCAGGGTCGCTTCTATATAGCACAGATACGCAGTATTTT.

The rearrangement links TRBV5-4 to TRBJ1-2; D gene unclear. The V end lost 6 bases, the J end lost 0 bases, and 9 bases lay between the germline ends. The CDR3 extends over 13 amino acids. Germline CDR1 SGHNT, CDR2 YYREEE (reference sequence). CDR3 in amino acids: CASTSASNYGYTF. The CDR3 DNA is TGTGCCAGCACCTCCGCTTCTAACTATGGCTACACCTTC.

The V call is TRBV4-3, the J call TRBJ2-7; 7 positions agree with TRBD1. V lost 1 base, J lost 6 bases, and 6 bases stayed unmatched. The CDR3 has 14 amino acids. The germline gives CDR1 LGHNA, CDR2 YSLEER. Here the CDR3 reads CASSQGQGRGEQYF. CDR3 coding DNA: TGCGCCAGCAGCCAAGGACAGGGTCGGGGCGAGCAGTACTTC.

The chain employs TRBV6-5 and TRBJ2-7; unclear D gene. Germline CDR1 reads MNHEY; CDR2 reads SVGAGI. This CDR3 is 15 amino acids long. Trimming took 0 bases from V and 2 from J, leaving 11 bases between them. Here the CDR3 reads CASSYSSFGAYEQYF. CDR3 coding DNA: TGTGCCAGCAGTTACTCGAGCTTCGGTGCCTACGAGCAGTACTTC.

The chain joins TRBV6-4 to TRBJ2-1; 12 bases fit TRBD2. The ends lost 4 bases at V and 9 bases at J; junction bases unmatched: 10. The germline V gene encodes CDR1 MRHNA and CDR2 SNTAGT. The length of the CDR3 is 16 residues. As DNA, the CDR3 is TGTGCCAGCAGTGCCGCGACTAGCGGGAGTAGAGGTGAGCAGTTCTTC. As protein: CASSAATSGSRGEQFF.

The chain combines TRBV5-1 with TRBJ2-3, with TRBD2 matching 10 bases. Trimming took 4 bases from V and 8 from J; bases not matched to a gene: 10. The CDR3 runs to 15 residues. The germline CDR1 and CDR2 sequences are SGHRS and YFSETQ. Here the CDR3 reads CASSVSLAGVGTQYF. The CDR3 DNA reads as TGCGCCAGCAGCGTCAGCCTAGCGGGAGTGGGTACGCAGTATTTT.

This chain uses TRBV28 with TRBJ2-3, with D maybe TRBD2 (6 bases). V was shortened by 5 bases and J by 8 bases, with 14 bases between the two germline ends. The CDR3 length is 13 residues. Germline V gene sequence: CDR1 MDHEN, CDR2 SYDVKM. CDR3 bases: TGTGCCAGCAGTCGGAGGGGCGAGGTTACGCAGTATTTT. Residues: CASSRRGEVTQYF.

The genes are TRBV7-8 and TRBJ2-1, with 10 nucleotides matching TRBD1. Looked up from germline, CDR1 is SGHVS and CDR2 is FQNEAQ. With 5 bases clipped from V and 4 bases from J, the junction kept 8 bases outside the gene matches. This CDR3 spans 16 amino acids. The CDR3 protein is CASSPRGGQGYNEQFF. CDR3 coding DNA: TGTGCCAGCAGCCCTAGGGGGGGACAGGGGTACAATGAGCAGTTCTTC.

This clone appeared a single time. This chain joins TRBV7-2 and TRBJ1-4, with D tentatively TRBD1 (5 bases). The germline CDR1 and CDR2 sequences are SGHTA and FQGNSA. The CDR3 consists of 13 residues. V was cut by 5 bases and J by 14 bases, with 18 bases left in between. CDR3 in DNA: TGTGCCAGCAGCCTTTCGAAAGACAGCCGCCTGTTTTTT. Amino acids: CASSLSKDSRLFF.

This sequence joins TRBV21-1 and TRBJ1-5; the D call TRBD1 from the table was never checked on the DNA. TRBV21-1 is shown as a pseudogene. CDR3 length: 13 amino acids. Here the CDR3 reads CASSKAQGRGRHF. The CDR3 nucleotides are TGTGCCAGCAGCAAAGCGCAGGGCAGGGGGAGGCATTTT.

This chain connects TRBV28 to TRBJ2-7; D possibly corresponds to TRBD2 (6 bases). The CDR3 runs 15 residues. Between the trimmed V and J ends, which lost 7 bases and 8 bases, there was a span of 24 bases. CDR1 is MDHEN, CDR2 SYDVKM, per germline. As DNA, the CDR3 is TGTGCCAGCATCCCCGGAGGGACTCCCAGGAGGAAGCAGTACTTC. Translating gives CASIPGGTPRRKQYF.

For the CDR3, the DNA is TGTGCCAGCAGCTTTTCTGGCGGGGGGATGGGAGGAAACACCATATATTTT. As protein: CASSFSGGGMGGNTIYF. V is TRBV7-2 and J is TRBJ1-3, with D possibly TRBD1 on 5 matching bases. In germline, CDR1 is SGHTA, CDR2 FQGNSA. V lost 3 bases and J lost 4, with 19 bases in between. The CDR3 runs 17 residues.

This chain joins TRBV5-6 and TRBJ2-2; 8 bases are a match to TRBD1. Germline values: CDR1 SGHDT, CDR2 YYEEEE. V trimming: 2 bases; J trimming: 2 bases; junction bases outside the gene matches: 5. The CDR3 length is 16 residues. CDR3 loop: CASSLTGQGNTGELFF. The CDR3 DNA sequence: TGTGCCAGCAGCTTAACCGGACAGGGCAACACCGGGGAGCTGTTTTTT.

For this clone: An end of the junction does not agree with germline; a read error may underlie this. This rearrangement joins TRBV5-1 to TRBJ1-1; 10 bases fit TRBD1. The CDR3 spans 15 residues. Germline lookup yields CDR1 SGHRS and CDR2 YFSETQ. Here the CDR3 DNA reads TGCGCCAGCAGTTTGGACAGGGGGGAGGTCACTGAAGCTTTCTTT. The encoded protein is CASSLDRGEVTEAFF.

The chain links TRBV5-1 to TRBJ1-1, with TRBD1 matching 7 bases. The germline V gene encodes CDR1 SGHRS and CDR2 YFSETQ. This CDR3 contains 19 residues. Trimming at V came to 0 bases and at J to 1 base, leaving 15 bases not matched to a gene. The CDR3 sequence is CASSLDIGRQGRRNTEAFF. CDR3 nucleotide sequence: TGCGCCAGCAGCTTGGATATTGGGCGACAGGGTAGGAGGAACACTGAAGCTTTCTTT.

The gene calls are TRBV5-5 and TRBJ1-6; D is ambiguous. V lost 5 bases to trimming and J lost 8 bases, with 8 bases between them. From germline, CDR1 is SGHKS and CDR2 YYEKEE (reference sequence). The CDR3 has 12 residues. CDR3 sequence: CASRLQDSPLHF. The CDR3 DNA sequence: TGTGCCAGCAGGCTCCAGGATTCACCCCTCCACTTT.

This clone was seen just once. V and J are TRBV2 and TRBJ2-1; TRBD2 is a possible D gene (5 bases). CDR1 and CDR2 from the germline V gene are SNHLY and FYNNEI. The V gene lost 6 bases and the J gene lost 10 bases, with 10 bases spanning the gap. CDR3 length: 11 residues. CDR3 residues: CASSSPGEQFF. In DNA, the CDR3 is TGTGCCAGCAGCTCCCCGGGGGAGCAGTTCTTC.

This clone was recorded only once. The chain joins TRBV9 to TRBJ2-5; TRBD1 matches 12 bases. Per germline, CDR1 SGDLS and CDR2 YYNGEE. There are 16 residues in the CDR3. V lost 0 bases to trimming and J lost 4 bases; unmatched junction nucleotides: 4. The CDR3 sequence is CASSVGGTGGGETQYF. The CDR3 bases are TGTGCCAGCAGCGTAGGGGGGACAGGGGGCGGAGAGACCCAGTACTTC.

The V and J genes are TRBV4-1 and TRBJ1-4; TRBD1 might be the D (6 bases). V lost 4 bases and J 3 bases, leaving 12 bases between the germline ends. Per germline, CDR1 MGHRA and CDR2 YSYEKL. The CDR3 sequence is 15 residues long. The CDR3 loop reads CASSLQGLANEKLFF. CDR3 coding DNA: TGCGCCAGCAGCCTCCAGGGGTTGGCTAATGAAAAACTGTTTTTT.

The V gene is TRBV28, the J gene TRBJ1-3, with TRBD1 matching over 11 bases. Per the germline V gene, CDR1 is MDHEN and CDR2 is SYDVKM. The CDR3 spans 20 residues. V shed 8 bases and J 0 bases; nucleotides not matched to a gene: 18. Here the CDR3 reads CASGRPGTGGNRGSGNTIYF. The CDR3 DNA follows: TGTGCCAGCGGGAGACCCGGGACAGGGGGTAATAGGGGCTCTGGAAACACCATATATTTT.

The gene calls are TRBV28 and TRBJ1-1, with D unclear. Germline CDR1 is MDHEN and CDR2 is SYDVKM. Trimming pared 3 bases from V and 2 bases from J, leaving 10 bases between. CDR3 length: 14 amino acids. CDR3 sequence: CASSFFQSNTEAFF. CDR3 in DNA: TGTGCCAGCAGTTTCTTTCAGTCCAACACTGAAGCTTTCTTT. Full variable domain (missing parts from reference TRBV28 and TRBJ1-1): DVKVTQSSRYLVKRTGEKVFLECVQDMDHENMFWYRQDPGLGLRLIYFSYDVKMKEKGDIPEGYSVSREKKERFSLILESASTNQTSMYLCASSFFQSNTEAFFGQGTRLTVV.

The CDR3 coding sequence is TGTGCCAGCAGCGTAAGGACAGGGGGCTCGACCGGGGAGCTGTTTTTT. Translating it yields CASSVRTGGSTGELFF. This sequence joins TRBV9 and TRBJ2-2; TRBD1 aligns across 11 bases. Looked up from germline, CDR1 is SGDLS and CDR2 is YYNGEE. The CDR3 runs 16 residues. The trim removed 1 base at V and 5 bases at J, leaving 4 bases unmatched.

The rearrangement links TRBV27 to TRBJ2-2; a possible D gene is TRBD2 (6 bases). The CDR3 is made up of 16 amino acids. The V gene lost 3 bases and the J gene lost 0 bases, with 11 bases spanning the gap. Germline V CDR1 and CDR2: MNHEY, SMNVEV (reference sequence). In DNA, the CDR3 is TGTGCCAGCAGTTTGCGGCCGGGAGCGAACACCGGGGAGCTGTTTTTT. This translates into CASSLRPGANTGELFF.

This chain uses TRBV19 with TRBJ2-3; TRBD1 agrees at 9 bases. V was pared by 3 bases and J by 6 bases, with 7 bases of the junction left unmatched. This CDR3 comprises 15 residues. The germline V gene encodes CDR1 LNHDA and CDR2 SQIVND (reference sequence). CDR3 residues: CASSIGQGNSDTQYF. CDR3 sequence (DNA): TGTGCCAGTAGTATTGGACAGGGGAATTCTGATACGCAGTATTTT. Together with reference TRBV19 and TRBJ2-3, the CDR3 gives the full variable domain: DGGITQSPKYLFRKEGQNVTLSCEQNLNHDAMYWYRQDPGQGLRLIYYSQIVNDFQKGDIAEGYSVSREKKESFPLTVTSAQKNPTAFYLCASSIGQGNSDTQYFGPGTRLTVL.

The rearrangement uses TRBV6-5 and TRBJ2-7, with TRBD1 matching over 7 bases. CDR3 length: 13 amino acids. Unmatched junction bases numbered 2, after V lost 6 bases and J lost 0 bases. The germline CDR1 and CDR2 sequences are MNHEY and SVGAGI. CDR3 region: CASRGQISYEQYF. As DNA, the CDR3 is TGTGCCAGCAGGGGACAGATCTCCTACGAGCAGTACTTC.